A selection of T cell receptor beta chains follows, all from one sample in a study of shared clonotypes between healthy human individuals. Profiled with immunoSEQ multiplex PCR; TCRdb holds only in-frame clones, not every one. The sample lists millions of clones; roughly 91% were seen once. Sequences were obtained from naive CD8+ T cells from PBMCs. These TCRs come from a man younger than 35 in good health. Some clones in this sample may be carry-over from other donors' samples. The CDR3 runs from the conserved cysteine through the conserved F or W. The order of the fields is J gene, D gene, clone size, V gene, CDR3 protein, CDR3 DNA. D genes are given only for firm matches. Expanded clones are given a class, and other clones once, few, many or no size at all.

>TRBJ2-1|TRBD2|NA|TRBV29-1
CSVGTRYNEQFF
TGCAGCGTAGGGACTAGATACAATGAGCAGTTCTTC
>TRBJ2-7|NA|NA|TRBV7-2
CASSLLTGGYEQYF
TGTGCCAGCAGCTTACTTACAGGAGGATACGAGCAGTACTTC
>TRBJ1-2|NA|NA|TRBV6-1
CASSELTGQGGYGYTF
TGTGCCAGCAGTGAATTAACGGGGCAGGGAGGTTATGGCTACACCTTC
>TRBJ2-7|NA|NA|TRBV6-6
CASSYSVTLIYEQYF
TGTGCCAGCAGTTACTCAGTGACACTTATCTACGAGCAGTACTTC
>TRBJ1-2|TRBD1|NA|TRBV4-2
CASSLDRGYGYTF
TGTGCCAGCAGCCTGGACAGGGGCTATGGCTACACCTTC
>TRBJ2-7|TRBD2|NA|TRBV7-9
CASSLLGKLARQDEQYF
TGTGCCAGCAGCCTACTAGGAAAACTAGCGCGTCAGGACGAGCAGTACTTC
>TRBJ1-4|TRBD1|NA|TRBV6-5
CASSRTGNPNEKLFF
TGTGCCAGCAGTCGGACAGGCAATCCTAATGAAAAACTGTTTTTT
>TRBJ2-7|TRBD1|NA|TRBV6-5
CASREPGQEYYEQYF
TGTGCCAGCAGGGAACCGGGACAGGAGTACTACGAGCAGTACTTC
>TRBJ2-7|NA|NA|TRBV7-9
CASDERSDEQYF
TGTGCCTCAGACGAGAGGAGTGACGAGCAGTACTTC
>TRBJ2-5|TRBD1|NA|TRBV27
CASSVRGPQETQYF
TGTGCCAGCAGTGTAAGGGGGCCCCAAGAGACCCAGTACTTC
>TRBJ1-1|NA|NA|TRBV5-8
CASSLSGHGGAFF
TGTGCCAGCAGCTTGTCTGGACATGGAGGAGCTTTCTTT
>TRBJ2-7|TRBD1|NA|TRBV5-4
CASSLARWGTGNYEQYF
TGTGCCAGCAGCTTGGCGCGGTGGGGGACAGGGAACTACGAGCAGTACTTC
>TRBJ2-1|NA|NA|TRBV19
CASSSYNEQFF
TGTGCCAGTAGTTCATACAATGAGCAGTTCTTC
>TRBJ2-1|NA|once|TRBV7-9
CASSFLVRVVTTYNEQFF
TGTGCCAGCAGCTTTCTGGTCCGAGTGGTGACTACCTACAATGAGCAGTTCTTC
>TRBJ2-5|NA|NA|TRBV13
CASSLRAGTDQETQYF
TGTGCCAGCAGCTTACGAGCGGGGACAGACCAAGAGACCCAGTACTTC
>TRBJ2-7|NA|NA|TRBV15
CATSRGAATYEQYF
TGTGCCACCAGCAGAGGTGCGGCTACCTACGAGCAGTACTTC
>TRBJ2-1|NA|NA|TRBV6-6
CASEDLYNEQFF
TGTGCCAGCGAGGACTTATACAATGAGCAGTTCTTC
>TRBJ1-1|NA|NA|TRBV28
CASSLRLNTEAFF
TGTGCCAGCAGCCTCAGGCTGAACACTGAAGCTTTCTTT
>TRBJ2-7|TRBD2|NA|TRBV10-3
CAISAGTSGSYEQYF
TGTGCCATCAGTGCCGGGACTAGCGGGAGCTACGAGCAGTACTTC
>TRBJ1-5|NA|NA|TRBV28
CASGGPSRLRGSYSNQPQHF
TGTGCCAGCGGAGGGCCCTCCAGGCTGAGGGGATCATATAGCAATCAGCCCCAGCATTTT
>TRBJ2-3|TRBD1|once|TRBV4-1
CASSTGGAADTQYF
TGCGCCAGCAGCACAGGGGGCGCAGCAGATACGCAGTATTTT
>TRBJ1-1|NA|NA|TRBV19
CASGDSWSAEAFF
TGTGCCAGTGGAGACAGCTGGTCCGCTGAAGCTTTCTTT
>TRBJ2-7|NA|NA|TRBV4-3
CASSQEPRYYEQYF
TGCGCCAGCAGCCAAGAGCCCAGGTACTACGAGCAGTACTTC
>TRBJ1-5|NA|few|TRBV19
CASSIAEGSPGNQPQHF
TGTGCCAGTAGTATAGCAGAGGGTTCTCCGGGCAATCAGCCCCAGCATTTT
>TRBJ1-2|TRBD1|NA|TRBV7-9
CASSPPGQGYGYTF
TGTGCCAGCAGCCCTCCTGGACAGGGCTATGGCTACACCTTC
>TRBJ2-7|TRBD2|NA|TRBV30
CAWSSRLARTYEQYF
TGTGCCTGGAGTTCTCGACTAGCAAGGACCTACGAGCAGTACTTC
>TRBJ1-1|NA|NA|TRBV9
CASNSRDKNTEAFF
TGTGCCAGCAACAGCCGGGACAAGAACACTGAAGCTTTCTTT
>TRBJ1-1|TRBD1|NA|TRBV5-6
CASSLDRGSEAFF
TGTGCCAGCAGCTTGGACAGGGGTTCTGAAGCTTTCTTT
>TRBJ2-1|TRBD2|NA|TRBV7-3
CASSLGLAGSNEQFF
TGTGCCAGCAGCCTAGGACTAGCGGGAAGCAATGAGCAGTTCTTC
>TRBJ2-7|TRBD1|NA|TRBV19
CASSPDRDSYEQYF
TGTGCCAGTAGTCCGGACAGGGATTCCTACGAGCAGTACTTC
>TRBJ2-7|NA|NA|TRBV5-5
CASSLPGHDYEQYF
TGTGCCAGCAGCCTCCCGGGACATGACTACGAGCAGTACTTC
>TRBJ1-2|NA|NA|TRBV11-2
CASSRTGSGFYGYTF
TGTGCCAGCAGTCGAACAGGGAGCGGTTTCTATGGCTACACCTTC
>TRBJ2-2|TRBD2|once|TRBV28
CASSLFPSGALTGELFF
TGTGCCAGCAGTTTATTTCCTAGCGGAGCCCTTACCGGGGAGCTGTTTTTT
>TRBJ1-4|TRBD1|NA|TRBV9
CASSVEGGQTNEKLFF
TGTGCCAGCAGCGTAGAGGGGGGACAGACTAATGAAAAACTGTTTTTT
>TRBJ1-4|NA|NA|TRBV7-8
CASSLWAFDPNGNEKLFF
TGTGCCAGCAGCTTATGGGCCTTTGACCCGAACGGCAATGAAAAACTGTTTTTT
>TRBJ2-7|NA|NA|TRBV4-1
CASSQVSVEREQYF
TGCGCCAGCAGCCAAGTTTCAGTTGAACGCGAGCAGTACTTC
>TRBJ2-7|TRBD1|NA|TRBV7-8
CASTPDRAGEQYF
TGTGCCAGCACCCCGGACAGGGCGGGCGAGCAGTACTTC
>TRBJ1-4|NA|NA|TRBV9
CASSPWGGFEKLFF
TGTGCCAGCAGCCCCTGGGGGGGGTTTGAAAAACTGTTTTTT
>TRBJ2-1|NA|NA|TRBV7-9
CASSFGDWVAFF
TGTGCCAGCAGCTTTGGGGACTGGGTGGCGTTCTTC
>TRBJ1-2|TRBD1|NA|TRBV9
CASSGRDRPLNPYGYTF
TGTGCCAGCAGCGGCCGGGACAGACCCCTTAACCCCTATGGCTACACCTTC
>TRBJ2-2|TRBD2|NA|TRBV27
CASSLSLAAKLNTGELFF
TGTGCCAGCAGTTTAAGCCTAGCGGCTAAATTGAACACCGGGGAGCTGTTTTTT
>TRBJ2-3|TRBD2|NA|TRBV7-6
CASSTVAGVDTQYF
TGTGCCAGCAGCACGGTAGCGGGAGTTGATACGCAGTATTTT
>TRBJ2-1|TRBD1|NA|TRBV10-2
CASSALGQGSEEQFF
TGCGCCAGCAGTGCTTTGGGACAGGGGAGCGAAGAGCAGTTCTTC
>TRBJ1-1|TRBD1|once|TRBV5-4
CASSWDRSGAFF
TGTGCCAGCAGCTGGGACAGGAGTGGGGCTTTCTTT
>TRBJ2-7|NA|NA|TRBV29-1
CSVVLYEQYF
TGCAGCGTTGTACTCTACGAGCAGTACTTC
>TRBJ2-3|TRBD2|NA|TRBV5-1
CASSLAGLAGTDTQYF
TGCGCCAGCAGCTTGGCGGGACTAGCGGGCACAGATACGCAGTATTTT
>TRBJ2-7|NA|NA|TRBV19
CASSIFLGTQREQYF
TGTGCCAGTAGTATTTTTCTTGGGACGCAGCGCGAGCAGTACTTC
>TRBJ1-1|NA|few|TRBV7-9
CASSWGGLNTEAFF
TGTGCCAGCAGCTGGGGAGGGTTGAACACTGAAGCTTTCTTT
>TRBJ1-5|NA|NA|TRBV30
CAWTRGRGGDQPQHF
TGTGCCTGGACCAGGGGCCGCGGCGGGGATCAGCCCCAGCATTTT
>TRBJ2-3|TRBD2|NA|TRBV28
CASSPSLIAGYGEYF
TGTGCCAGCAGTCCCTCGTTGATAGCGGGATATGGGGAGTATTTT
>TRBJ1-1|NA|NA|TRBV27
CASSLTGTNTEAFF
TGTGCCAGCAGTTTAACAGGGACGAACACTGAAGCTTTCTTT
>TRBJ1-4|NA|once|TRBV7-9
CASREEATNEKLFF
TGTGCCAGCAGGGAAGAAGCAACTAATGAAAAACTGTTTTTT
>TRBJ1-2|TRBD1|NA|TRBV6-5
CASSYTGGGYGYTF
TGTGCCAGCAGTTATACAGGGGGCGGCTATGGCTACACCTTC
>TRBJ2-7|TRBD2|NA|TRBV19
CASSPRTSAPYEQYF
TGTGCCAGTAGTCCAAGGACTAGCGCGCCCTACGAGCAGTACTTC
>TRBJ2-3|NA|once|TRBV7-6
CASSLVAGSHGSDTQYF
TGTGCCAGCAGCTTAGTGGCGGGGTCCCACGGCTCAGATACGCAGTATTTT